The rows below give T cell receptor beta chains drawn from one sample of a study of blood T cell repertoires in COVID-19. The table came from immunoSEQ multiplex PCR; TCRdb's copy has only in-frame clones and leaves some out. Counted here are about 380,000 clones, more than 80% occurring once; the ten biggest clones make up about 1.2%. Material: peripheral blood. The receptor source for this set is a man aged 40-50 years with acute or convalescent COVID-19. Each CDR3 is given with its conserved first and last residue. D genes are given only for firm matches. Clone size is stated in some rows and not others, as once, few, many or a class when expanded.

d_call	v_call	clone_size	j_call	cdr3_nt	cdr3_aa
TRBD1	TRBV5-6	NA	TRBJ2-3	TGTGCCAGCAGCGACCGATACAGGGGAACTTTGGGAGATACGCAGTATTTT	CASSDRYRGTLGDTQYF
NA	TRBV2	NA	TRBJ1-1	TGTGCCAGCAGTGGAGAGGTGGGTCTAACTGAAGCTTTCTTT	CASSGEVGLTEAFF
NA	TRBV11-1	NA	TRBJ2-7	TGTGCCAGCAGCCTAGACTTTCCCGGGGACTACGAGCAGTACTTC	CASSLDFPGDYEQYF
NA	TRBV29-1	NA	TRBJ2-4	TGCAGCGTTGTAGCAGCGGAGAGCGTTGCGGACATTCAGTACTTC	CSVVAAESVADIQYF
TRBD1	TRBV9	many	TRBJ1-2	TGTGCCAGCACCAGAGCCGGGGACAGGGGTTTATACACCTTC	CASTRAGDRGLYTF
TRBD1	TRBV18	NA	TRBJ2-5	TGTGCCAGCTCAGCCCGGACAGGGCTAGGCGAGACCCAGTACTTC	CASSARTGLGETQYF
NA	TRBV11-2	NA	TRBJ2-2	TGTGCCAGCAGCCACCACCCATGGGCCTTAAACACCGGGGAGCTGTTTTTT	CASSHHPWALNTGELFF
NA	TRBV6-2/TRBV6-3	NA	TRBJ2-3	TGTGCCAGCAGTGCTTACTCCACAGATACGCAGTATTTT	CASSAYSTDTQYF
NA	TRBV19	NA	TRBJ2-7	TGTGCCAGTAGTATCGCGGGGTCGAACTACGAGCAGTACTTC	CASSIAGSNYEQYF
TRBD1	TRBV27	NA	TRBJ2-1	TGTGCCAGCAGGACTTACGGGACAGGGGACAATGAGCAGTTCTTC	CASRTYGTGDNEQFF
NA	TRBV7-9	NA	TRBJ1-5	TGTGCCAGCAGCGCCGGGAATCAACCGGATCAGCCCCAGCATTTT	CASSAGNQPDQPQHF
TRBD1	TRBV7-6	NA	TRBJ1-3	TGTGCCAGCAGCTCACAGAGGACAGGGCAGTCAGGAAACACCATATATTTT	CASSSQRTGQSGNTIYF
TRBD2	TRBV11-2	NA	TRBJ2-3	TGTGCCAGCAGCCTCCGGACTAGCGGGGGGGGAGCAGATACGCAGTATTTT	CASSLRTSGGGADTQYF
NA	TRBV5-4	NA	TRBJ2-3	TGTGCCAGCAGCCGGGCGGGGGCGGACACAGATACGCAGTATTTT	CASSRAGADTDTQYF
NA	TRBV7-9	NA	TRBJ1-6	TGTGCCAGCCGAGATGGTAGAGGGGGCTCCTATAATTCACCCCTCCACTTT	CASRDGRGGSYNSPLHF